One and the same sample provided the 29 T cell receptor beta chains below, sequenced in a study of T cells in women clearing cervical HPV infection. This table comes from immunoSEQ multiplex PCR, and its TCRdb copy is limited to in-frame clones, with some not included. The table for this sample gives 40,000 to 55,000 clones. Sequencing was carried out using blood buffy coat. The receptor source for this set is a woman aged 18 to 75 with a cervical HPV16 infection that either progressed to CIN3+ or cleared (not recorded which).

A note on this clone: Coverage ceases 3 residues before the CDR3 finishes, and the germline J gene fills in the end. The rearrangement uses TRBV12-5 and TRBJ2-1, with D perhaps matching TRBD2 (5 bases). Trimming cost V 0 bases and J 9 bases, with 21 bases left between them. This CDR3 is built from 17 residues. Germline CDR1 LGHNT, CDR2 FRNRAP. Partial CDR3 DNA: TGTGCTAGTGGTTTGGTACCACCCACACCGCGGGTCGGTGAG. It encodes CASGLVPPTPRVGE. The whole CDR3 protein reads CASGLVPPTPRVGEQFF.

In regard to this clone: The CDR3 end falls 3 residues outside the read, so it is completed with the germline J gene. The rearrangement joins TRBV20-1 to TRBJ2-1, with D possibly being TRBD2 (7 bases). The CDR3 spans 14 residues. V gave up 0 bases and J gave up 8 bases, with 14 bases separating them. Germline V gene data show CDR1 as DFQATT and CDR2 as SNEGSKA (reference sequence). CDR3 DNA, as far as it was read: TGCAGTGCTAGAGATGAGGGGGGGGTCTATGAG. It encodes CSARDEGGVYE. The entire CDR3 is CSARDEGGVYEQFF.

CDR3 DNA, as far as it was read: TGTGCCAGCTCAGAGAGGACAGGGGCATTCTACGAG. Its translation is CASSERTGAFYE. The whole CDR3 region reads CASSERTGAFYEQYF. The chain is built from TRBV18 and TRBJ2-7; 9 bases line up with TRBD1. Read data end 3 residues before the CDR3 end; the end is taken from the germline J gene. Germline V gene lookup returns CDR1 KGHSH and CDR2 LQKENI. This CDR3 is built from 15 residues. V lost 5 bases and J lost 3; bases outside the gene matches: 8. Supplemented by reference TRBV18 and TRBJ2-7, the full variable domain reads NAGVMQNPRHLVRRRGQEARLRCSPMKGHSHVYWYRQLPEEGLKFMVYLQKENIIDESGMPKERFSAEFPKEGPSILRIQQVVRGDSAAYFCASSERTGAFYEQYFGPGTRLTVT.

To note about this clone: The sequenced fragment ends 3 residues before the CDR3 boundary, so the rest is inferred from the germline J gene. The chain carries TRBV7-2 and TRBJ2-2; 7 bases match TRBD1. The length of the CDR3 is 14 residues. CDR1 and CDR2 (germline): SGHTA, FQGNSA. The CDR3 region is CASRPGTENSPLFF. The DNA read from the CDR3 is TGTGCCAGCAGACCCGGGACAGAAAATTCACCG.

As for this clone: The missing CDR3 end, 3 residues past where the read stops, is filled in from the germline J gene. The chain has TRBV19 and TRBJ2-2, with D perhaps TRBD1 (6 bases). Germline lookup yields CDR1 LNHDA and CDR2 SQIVND (reference sequence). This CDR3 region has 13 residues. The DNA read from the CDR3 is TGTGCCACTACGGACAGCCGATATCCACCG. It codes for CATTDSRYPP. The complete CDR3 reads CATTDSRYPPLFF.

Of note for this clone: Read coverage stops 3 residues before the CDR3 terminus; the germline J gene supplies the remainder. V gene TRBV2 combines with J gene TRBJ2-5; 7 bases line up with TRBD2. This CDR3 has 16 residues. V shed 5 bases and J 1 base; nucleotides not matched to a gene: 10. Germline V gene sequence: CDR1 SNHLY, CDR2 FYNNEI. The DNA read from the CDR3 is TGTGCCAGCAGTTCCGATTTAGCGGGCCTCCAAGAGACC. It yields the protein CASSSDLAGLQET. The entire CDR3 protein reads CASSSDLAGLQETQYF.

As regards this clone: The read ends 3 residues early relative to the CDR3; the germline J gene fills the gap. The chain couples TRBV18 to TRBJ2-3, with 15 bases lining up with TRBD2. This CDR3 is built from 18 residues. Germline CDR1 is KGHSH and CDR2 is LQKENI. With 5 bases clipped from V and 2 bases from J, the junction kept 8 bases outside the gene matches. The CDR3 loop is CASSTSGLAGGYTDTQYF. The CDR3 DNA, read in part, is TGTGCCAGCTCAACATCGGGACTAGCGGGGGGCTACACAGATACG.

A remark on this clone: The CDR3 end falls 3 residues outside the read, so it is completed with the germline J gene. The gene calls are TRBV18 and TRBJ1-5, with D tentatively TRBD1 (6 bases). The CDR3 consists of 14 residues. Trimming removed 3 bases from V and 4 bases from J, with 10 bases in between. Germline CDR1 is KGHSH and CDR2 is LQKENI. The CDR3 region is CASSPGAKNQPQHF. The DNA read from the CDR3 is TGTGCCAGCTCACCGGGGGCAAAAAATCAGCCC.

A word on this clone: The read ends 3 residues before the CDR3 terminus; that terminus is restored from the germline J gene. The chain recombines TRBV2 with TRBJ1-5; TRBD1 might be the D (6 bases). Germline V gives CDR1 SNHLY, CDR2 FYNNEI. V was pared by 5 bases and J by 0 bases, with 8 bases between. The CDR3 has 14 residues. Incomplete CDR3 DNA: TGTGCCAGCAGTCGGACAGATAGCAATCAGCCC. It specifies CASSRTDSNQP. The whole CDR3 region reads CASSRTDSNQPQHF.

Comment on this clone: The DNA ends 3 residues before the CDR3 does, and the rest of the CDR3 is filled in from the germline J gene. The V gene is TRBV20-1, the J gene TRBJ2-5; TRBD1 is a possible D gene (6 bases). The CDR3 totals 13 residues. V lost 6 bases and J lost 0, with 11 bases in between. Germline V lookup: CDR1 DFQATT, CDR2 SNEGSKA (reference sequence). CDR3 DNA, as far as it was read: TGCAGTGCCCAGTCAGGGGACCAAGAGACC. Translating gives CSAQSGDQET. The complete CDR3 sequence is CSAQSGDQETQYF.

Of note for this clone: The DNA ends 3 residues before the CDR3 does, and the rest of the CDR3 is filled in from the germline J gene. The same CDR3 arises from other DNA sequences in this sample as well. The chain joins TRBV30 to TRBJ2-5; TRBD1 might be the D (6 bases). V was trimmed by 5 bases and J by 4 bases, leaving 14 bases between them. The CDR3 runs to 13 residues. Looked up from germline, CDR1 is GTSNPN and CDR2 is SVGIG (reference sequence). The CDR3 reads CAWENRARETQYF. The sequenced CDR3 bases are TGTGCCTGGGAGAACAGGGCCCGAGAGACC. The complete variable domain, with remaining parts taken from reference TRBV30 and TRBJ2-5, reads SQTIHQWPATLVQPVGSPLSLECTVEGTSNPNLYWYRQAAGRGLQLLFYSVGIGQISSEVPQNLSASRPQDRQFILSSKKLLLSDSGFYLCAWENRARETQYFGPGTRLLVL.

In regard to this clone: The read is 3 residues too short to cover the CDR3 end, so that end is filled in from the germline J gene. The rearrangement joins TRBV13 to TRBJ2-1; D is perhaps TRBD2 (5 bases). Trimming cost V 4 bases and J 5 bases, with 15 bases left between them. Germline values: CDR1 PRHDT, CDR2 FYEKMQ (reference sequence). The CDR3 length is 15 residues. The CDR3 sequence is CASSSLGLANNEQFF. CDR3 bases read: TGTGCCAGCAGCTCCTTAGGGCTAGCTAACAATGAG.

Turning to this clone: Read data end 3 residues before the CDR3 end; the end is taken from the germline J gene. The chain joins TRBV2 to TRBJ2-1; 8 positions match TRBD1. CDR1 and CDR2 from the germline V gene are SNHLY and FYNNEI. V lost 5 bases, J lost 6 bases, and 6 bases stayed unmatched. The CDR3 extends over 14 amino acids. The DNA read from the CDR3 is TGTGCCAGCAGTCCGACAGGGGCGGGCAATGAG. Its translation is CASSPTGAGNE. The complete CDR3 reads CASSPTGAGNEQFF.

Of note for this clone: The read terminates 3 residues ahead of where the CDR3 ends, so the germline J gene completes it. The chain has TRBV5-1 and TRBJ2-7, with 10 nucleotides matching TRBD2. The V and J ends lost 4 bases and 0 bases, in that order; junction bases with no gene match: 4. This CDR3 has 15 amino acids. Germline-derived CDR1 and CDR2 are SGHRS and YFSETQ. The CDR3: CASSTPSGSSYEQYF. Partial CDR3 DNA: TGCGCCAGCAGCACCCCTAGCGGGAGCTCCTACGAG. Drawing the rest from reference TRBV5-1 and TRBJ2-7, the complete variable domain is KAGVTQTPRYLIKTRGQQVTLSCSPISGHRSVSWYQQTPGQGLQFLFEYFSETQRNKGNFPGRFSGRQFSNSRSEMNVSTLELGDSALYLCASSTPSGSSYEQYFGPGTRLTVT.

Details on this clone: The DNA ends 3 residues before the CDR3 does, and the rest of the CDR3 is filled in from the germline J gene. The chain employs TRBV7-3 and TRBJ2-1, with 7 positions matching TRBD1. CDR3 length equals 15 residues. V dropped 10 bases and J dropped 1; count of bases not matched to a gene: 10. Germline V gene sequence: CDR1 SGHTA, CDR2 FQGTGA. The CDR3 reads CATSLTGASYNEQFF. CDR3 bases read: TGTGCCACCTCGCTTACAGGGGCATCCTACAATGAG. The whole variable domain, remainder taken from reference TRBV7-3 and TRBJ2-1, is GAGVSQTPSNKVTEKGKYVELRCDPISGHTALYWYRQSLGQGPEFLIYFQGTGAADDSGLPNDRFFAVRPEGSVSTLKIQRTERGDSAVYLCATSLTGASYNEQFFGPGTRLTVL.

In the case of this clone: The read ends 3 residues before the CDR3 terminus; that terminus is restored from the germline J gene. J is TRBJ2-5 and V is TRBV7-6; TRBD2 aligns across 10 bases. V was pared by 2 bases and J by 5 bases, with 8 bases of the junction left unmatched. The CDR3 consists of 16 residues. Germline values: CDR1 SGHVS, CDR2 FNYEAQ. The CDR3 bases that were read are TGTGCCAGCAGCTTAAGCGGGAGGGCCGGCTTGGAGACC. It yields the protein CASSLSGRAGLET. The entire CDR3 is CASSLSGRAGLETQYF.

To note about this clone: The missing CDR3 end, 3 residues past where the read stops, is filled in from the germline J gene. The rearrangement links TRBV30 to TRBJ1-6, with D possibly TRBD1 on 5 matching bases. CDR1 is GTSNPN, CDR2 SVGIG, per germline (reference sequence). V shed 2 bases and J shed 2 bases, with 10 bases lying between them. The CDR3 spans 15 residues. CDR3 bases read: TGTGCCTGGAGTCGAGCAGGGACCTATAATTCACCC. Encoded protein: CAWSRAGTYNSP. The complete CDR3 reads CAWSRAGTYNSPLHF.

About this clone itself: The read falls 3 residues short of the CDR3 end, and the missing part is taken from the germline J gene. This chain connects TRBV9 to TRBJ1-1, with D tentatively TRBD1 (5 bases). CDR3 length: 15 residues. Germline CDR1 and CDR2: SGDLS and YYNGEE. Incomplete CDR3 DNA: TGTGCCAGCAGGGGGGGGAGTGGAACAGCCGAAGAA. This sequence encodes CASRGGSGTAEE. The entire CDR3 reads CASRGGSGTAEEAFF.

As for this clone: Read sequence stops 3 residues before the CDR3 end, and the germline J gene provides the missing end. The chain recombines TRBV20-1 with TRBJ1-2; D uncertain. The CDR3 totals 14 residues. V dropped 5 bases and J dropped 0 bases, with 13 bases sitting between them. Germline-derived CDR1 and CDR2 are DFQATT and SNEGSKA (reference sequence). The CDR3 bases that were read are TGCAGTGCTCACCGTAGGAGGGCTAACTATGGC. Translation gives CSAHRRRANYG. The entire CDR3 is CSAHRRRANYGYTF.

Regarding this clone: From the germline J gene comes the end of the CDR3, since the read stops 3 residues before it. This chain connects TRBV15 to TRBJ1-3; D is undetermined. The CDR3 is made up of 14 amino acids. Per the germline V gene, CDR1 is LNHNV and CDR2 is YYDKDF (reference sequence). Trimming left V 4 bases short and J 2 bases short, with 9 bases between. The chain's CDR3 is CATSKPAAGNTIYF. Incomplete CDR3 DNA: TGTGCCACCAGCAAACCCGCAGCTGGAAACACC.

On this clone: The read terminates 3 residues ahead of where the CDR3 ends, so the germline J gene completes it. This chain joins TRBV5-1 and TRBJ1-2; TRBD1 might be the D (5 bases). CDR1 is SGHRS, CDR2 YFSETQ, per germline. The CDR3 is 13 amino acids. The V gene lost 4 bases and the J gene lost 1 base, with 8 bases spanning the gap. The CDR3 protein is CASSPQDNYGYTF. The CDR3 DNA, read in part, is TGCGCCAGCAGCCCACAGGATAACTATGGC.

Notes on this clone: Read sequence stops 3 residues before the CDR3 end, and the germline J gene provides the missing end. This sequence joins TRBV6-1 and TRBJ1-3; D is undetermined. V was cut by 2 bases and J by 0 bases, with 11 bases left in between. This CDR3 spans 16 amino acids. CDR1 and CDR2 from the germline V gene are MNHNS and SASEGT. CDR3 amino acids: CASSERVSVSGNTIYF. The CDR3 DNA, read in part, is TGTGCCAGCAGTGAAAGGGTATCTGTCTCTGGAAACACC.

Concerning this clone itself: The sequenced fragment ends 3 residues before the CDR3 boundary, so the rest is inferred from the germline J gene. The chain combines TRBV2 with TRBJ2-3; 11 nucleotides align to TRBD2. Germline loops: CDR1 SNHLY, CDR2 FYNNEI. CDR3 length: 15 amino acids. Incomplete CDR3 DNA: TGTGCCAGCAGTAAACTAGCGGGGGACGGTAAGACG. This gives the protein CASSKLAGDGKT. The full CDR3 reads CASSKLAGDGKTQYF.

The sequenced CDR3 bases are TGTGCCTGGAGGATAATCCGGGCCGCCGGGGCTGAA. Amino acids: CAWRIIRAAGAE. The entire CDR3 sequence reads CAWRIIRAAGAEAFF. The chain combines TRBV30 with TRBJ1-1; D is uncertain. The CDR3 goes on 3 residues after the read ends, and that part is filled in from the germline J gene. Germline V CDR1 and CDR2: GTSNPN, SVGIG (reference sequence). The germline V and J ends were trimmed by 3 bases and 6 bases, with 20 bases remaining between them. The CDR3 consists of 15 residues.

Of note for this clone: The CDR3 extends 3 residues past the end of the read, so its final part is completed from the germline J gene. The J gene is TRBJ2-1, the V gene TRBV7-2; D gene unclear. The V gene's germline CDR1 is SGHTA and CDR2 FQGNSA. This CDR3 is 15 amino acids long. The V and J ends lost 6 bases and 0 bases respectively, with 12 bases between them. CDR3 bases read: TGTGCCAGCAGTTCCGACTCGAGCTCCTACAATGAG. Protein sequence: CASSSDSSSYNE. The CDR3 as a whole reads CASSSDSSSYNEQFF.

A note on this clone: With the read ending 3 residues before the CDR3 end, the germline J gene is used to fill in that end. The rearrangement links TRBV7-6 to TRBJ2-3; TRBD2 matches at 9 bases. Germline V lookup: CDR1 SGHVS, CDR2 FNYEAQ. V shed 1 base and J 0 bases; nucleotides not matched to a gene: 2. This CDR3 has 16 amino acids. CDR3 bases read: TGTGCCAGCAGCTTAGGAGCGGGGGGTAGCACAGATACG. Residues: CASSLGAGGSTDT. The whole CDR3 region reads CASSLGAGGSTDTQYF.

The part of the CDR3 DNA that was read is TGCAGTGCTAGAGGTGGGCAGGGCAGGGTCAGCACAGATACG. The encoded protein is CSARGGQGRVSTDT. The CDR3 in its entirety is CSARGGQGRVSTDTQYF. V gene TRBV20-1 combines with J gene TRBJ2-3; D may be TRBD1 (5 bases). Read sequence stops 3 residues before the CDR3 end, and the germline J gene provides the missing end. Per the germline V gene, CDR1 is DFQATT and CDR2 is SNEGSKA (reference sequence). Deletions cut 1 base from V and 0 bases from J, with 17 bases between. The CDR3 is 17 amino acids.

Note on this clone: The read ends 3 residues shy of where the CDR3 ends; the end is completed using the germline J gene. This chain joins TRBV18 and TRBJ2-3; TRBD2 matches 8 bases. The CDR3 is made up of 16 amino acids. V was pared by 4 bases and J by 4 bases, with 10 bases of the junction left unmatched. The germline V gene encodes CDR1 KGHSH and CDR2 LQKENI. The chain's CDR3 is CASSLLSGGAADTQYF. The CDR3 bases that were read are TGTGCCAGCTCACTCTTGTCGGGAGGGGCGGCAGATACG.

As to this clone: With the read ending 3 residues before the CDR3 end, the germline J gene is used to fill in that end. This rearrangement joins TRBV11-1 to TRBJ2-3; D not certain. The germline V and J ends were trimmed by 3 bases and 0 bases, with 7 bases remaining between them. There are 14 residues in the CDR3. Germline loops: CDR1 SGHAT, CDR2 FQDESV (reference sequence). The CDR3 bases that were read are TGTGCCAGCAGCTTTTACTATAGCACAGATACG. Translated, it gives CASSFYYSTDT. The full CDR3 protein reads CASSFYYSTDTQYF.